The rows below give T cell receptor beta chains drawn from one sample of a study of blood T cell repertoires in COVID-19. Method: immunoSEQ multiplex PCR; TCRdb's copy keeps in-frame clones and lacks some. The repertoire consists of about 120,000 clones, with 85% to 90% occurring once and the leading ten covering approximately 10%. The sequencing sample was made of peripheral blood. The receptor source for this set is a man at least 80 years old with acute or convalescent COVID-19. Each CDR3 is given with its conserved first and last residue.

cdr3_aa j_call v_call
CASSGQGQEKLFF TRBJ1-4 TRBV2
CASSLGGTGEYEQYF TRBJ2-7 TRBV5-8
CATSDLPSFFAPNEKLFF TRBJ1-4 TRBV24-1
CASSLRSINQPQHF TRBJ1-5 TRBV5-5
CASMWGRSSYNSPLHF TRBJ1-6 TRBV5-6
CSVATGTEAFF TRBJ1-1 TRBV29-1
CASRTTGDPYEQYF TRBJ2-7 TRBV5-6
CATSDLQGTRDEQYF TRBJ2-7 TRBV24-1
CASSFPGGETQYF TRBJ2-5 TRBV5-1
CATSEGQPRTQYF TRBJ2-5 TRBV24-1
CASSPGTGLSPLHF TRBJ1-6 TRBV6-5
CASSPPGQGLDAFF TRBJ1-1 TRBV7-9
CSASSPPMTDLGREQFF TRBJ2-1 TRBV20-1
CATSMQKPSGHNEQFF TRBJ2-1 TRBV24-1
CASSGEVRVDTQYF TRBJ2-3 TRBV9
CASSMSGENTEAFF TRBJ1-1 TRBV19
CASSQGQGGQPQHF TRBJ1-5 TRBV3-1/TRBV3-2
CAISGQDYMNTEAFF TRBJ1-1 TRBV10-3
CASSDRGAGYTF TRBJ1-2 TRBV12-3/TRBV12-4
CASSSRGGYTF TRBJ1-2 TRBV6-2/TRBV6-3